The 21 T cell receptor beta chains below all came from one sample that was sequenced in a study of patients and donors after allogeneic stem cell transplantation. TCRdb passed the RT-PCR reads through MiXCR, listing each CDR3 protein once. The sample lists 190,000 or so distinct CDR3 sequences; around 40% were seen once. The sample consisted of blood, either unsorted or a sorted T cell fraction (not recorded which). The receptors shown here come from a human donor who was either an allogeneic HSCT recipient or a stem cell or donor lymphocyte infusion donor (not recorded which). It is not recorded whose cells these are; they may come from a transplant donor.

CDR3 nucleotide sequence: TGCGCCAGCAGCAGGGCCCAGGGAACTAATGAAAAACTGTTTTTT. Translation gives CASSRAQGTNEKLFF. The V gene is TRBV5-1, the J gene TRBJ1-4; D is possibly TRBD1 (5 bases). The germline V gene has CDR1 SGHRS and CDR2 YFSETQ. The CDR3 sequence is 15 residues long. With 4 bases removed from V and 1 base from J, the gap between germline ends came to 11 bases.

The gene calls are TRBV5-1 and TRBJ2-7; tentatively, D is TRBD1 (6 bases). Trimming stripped 3 bases from V and 1 base from J, with 11 bases between. The germline CDR1 and CDR2 sequences are SGHRS and YFSETQ. The length of the CDR3 is 14 residues. The CDR3 spells CASSSLTGSYEQYF. The CDR3, as DNA: TGCGCCAGCAGCTCCTTGACAGGTTCCTACGAGCAGTACTTC.

The chain carries TRBV28 and TRBJ1-6, with D possibly TRBD1 on 6 matching bases. The V gene's germline CDR1 is MDHEN and CDR2 SYDVKM. Trimming pared 6 bases from V and 13 bases from J, leaving 19 bases between. This CDR3 has 14 residues. The CDR3 bases are TGTGCCAGCAGCCTGGGGGGCGGCGGTCACCCCCTCCACTTT. Translation: CASSLGGGGHPLHF.

This rearrangement joins TRBV10-3 to TRBJ2-3; the D call may be TRBD1 or TRBD2 (6 bases each). CDR1 and CDR2 from the germline V gene are ENHRY and SYGVKD. V was shortened by 8 bases and J by 0 bases, with 9 bases between the two germline ends. The CDR3 extends over 13 amino acids. The CDR3 here is CAIGGQSTDTQYF. The CDR3, as DNA: TGTGCCATCGGGGGGCAGAGCACAGATACGCAGTATTTT.

This clonotype was counted a few times. The chain couples TRBV10-3 to TRBJ1-1; TRBD1 might be the D (6 bases). V lost 0 bases and J lost 6, with 14 bases in between. Germline V gene sequence: CDR1 ENHRY, CDR2 SYGVKD. This CDR3 contains 15 residues. This CDR3 reads CAISESGFEGAEAFF. CDR3 nucleotides: TGTGCCATCAGTGAGTCTGGCTTCGAGGGGGCTGAAGCTTTCTTT.

This clonotype came up a few times. The chain has TRBV3-1 and TRBJ2-7, with a possible D match to TRBD1 (6 bases). The ends were cut back, 1 base at V and 1 base at J, with 8 bases in the middle. CDR1 and CDR2 from the germline V gene are LGHDT and YNNKEL (reference sequence). The length of the CDR3 is 14 residues. The CDR3 region is CASSQGTVSYEQYF. In DNA form, the CDR3 reads TGTGCCAGCAGCCAAGGGACAGTTTCCTACGAGCAGTACTTC.

CDR3 sequence: CASSGTTEQFF. CDR3 nucleotide sequence: TGTGCCAGCAGCGGGACGACAGAGCAGTTCTTC. The chain carries TRBV5-6 and TRBJ2-1; either TRBD1 or TRBD2 may fit D (5 bases each). This CDR3 has 11 residues. Germline V lookup: CDR1 SGHDT, CDR2 YYEEEE. V lost 4 bases and J 10 bases, leaving 9 bases between the germline ends.

This chain uses TRBV14 with TRBJ2-4; 7 bases line up with TRBD1. J gave up 6 bases and V 1 base, and 3 bases lay outside the gene matches. The CDR3 runs to 14 residues. CDR1 SGHDN and CDR2 FVKESK come from the germline V gene. The CDR3 here is CASSQGNRGNIQYF. CDR3 DNA sequence: TGTGCCAGCAGCCAAGGGAACAGGGGAAACATTCAGTACTTC.

This chain links TRBV25-1 with TRBJ2-3; D may match TRBD1 or TRBD2 (5 bases each). CDR1 is MGHDK, CDR2 SYGVNS, per germline. CDR3 length: 18 residues. The V gene lost 0 bases and the J gene lost 0 bases, with 16 bases spanning the gap. This CDR3 reads CASSEYGEKGASTDTQYF. As DNA, the CDR3 is TGTGCCAGCAGTGAATACGGGGAGAAAGGGGCTAGCACAGATACGCAGTATTTT.

The gene calls are TRBV5-1 and TRBJ2-3; D is possibly TRBD2 (6 bases). Germline V gives CDR1 SGHRS, CDR2 YFSETQ. The CDR3 totals 16 residues. The germline V and J ends were trimmed by 0 bases and 4 bases, with 15 bases remaining between them. The CDR3 sequence is CASSLARGGVPDTQYF. CDR3 coding DNA: TGCGCCAGCAGCTTGGCCCGGGGAGGAGTCCCAGATACGCAGTATTTT.

CDR3: CASSLEPPMLSQYF. The CDR3 nucleotides are TGTGCCAGCAGCTTAGAGCCCCCAATGCTGTCCCAGTACTTC. The chain uses TRBV7-9 and TRBJ2-5; D ambiguous. This CDR3 is 14 amino acids long. The V end lost 1 base, the J end lost 9 bases, and 15 bases lay between the germline ends. Per germline, CDR1 SEHNR and CDR2 FQNEAQ (reference sequence).

The J gene is TRBJ1-1, the V gene TRBV10-3; D uncertain. Trimming took off 4 bases at V and 4 bases at J, with 13 bases between the two ends. The CDR3 runs to 14 residues. CDR1 and CDR2 from the germline V gene are ENHRY and SYGVKD. This chain's CDR3 is CAISASPPGTEAFF. The CDR3, as DNA: TGTGCCATCAGTGCCTCCCCCCCAGGCACTGAAGCTTTCTTT.

The chain has TRBV20-1 and TRBJ1-2; 9 nucleotides align to TRBD1. CDR1 is DFQATT, CDR2 SNEGSKA, per germline (reference sequence). This CDR3 has 12 amino acids. V shed 3 bases, J shed 6 bases, and the junction held 2 bases outside the gene matches. In DNA form, the CDR3 reads TGCAGTGCTAGCGGACAGGGGAATGGCTACACCTTC. Protein: CSASGQGNGYTF.

This clonotype was detected a few times. This sequence joins TRBV24-1 and TRBJ1-2; D ambiguous. CDR1 KGHDR and CDR2 SFDVKD come from the germline V gene. Trimming removed 2 bases at V and 6 bases at J, with 9 bases between. The CDR3 is made up of 13 amino acids. The CDR3 DNA is TGTGCCACCAGTGATTCCCACGGAAATGGCTACACCTTC. It specifies CATSDSHGNGYTF.

The rearrangement uses TRBV24-1 and TRBJ2-2; 9 bases fit TRBD1. CDR1 and CDR2 (germline): KGHDR, SFDVKD. After removal of 4 bases from V and 4 bases from J, the junction contained 3 bases not matched to a gene. The CDR3 sequence is 15 residues long. CDR3 sequence: CATSDWTGATGELFF. As DNA, the CDR3 is TGTGCCACCAGTGACTGGACAGGGGCCACCGGGGAGCTGTTTTTT.

Only a few counts were recorded for this clonotype. CDR3 protein: CASSSGALNTEAFF. The CDR3 DNA sequence: TGTGCCAGCAGCTCAGGGGCCCTGAACACTGAAGCTTTCTTT. The J gene is TRBJ1-1, the V gene TRBV7-9; tentative D call: TRBD1 (6 bases). Trimming took off 4 bases at V and 0 bases at J, with 9 bases between the two ends. The length of the CDR3 is 14 residues. CDR1 and CDR2 from the germline V gene are SEHNR and FQNEAQ (reference sequence).

This chain connects TRBV6-5 to TRBJ1-6, with a weak D call TRBD1 (6 bases). Trimming removed 5 bases at V and 9 bases at J, with 17 bases between. Germline lookup yields CDR1 MNHEY and CDR2 SVGAGI. CDR3 length: 15 amino acids. CDR3: CASSRPGQAGSPLHF. DNA of the CDR3: TGTGCCAGCAGTAGACCGGGACAAGCCGGTTCACCCCTCCACTTT.

The V and J genes are TRBV6-5 and TRBJ1-2; TRBD1 aligns across 9 bases. Germline V gives CDR1 MNHEY, CDR2 SVGAGI. J gave up 4 bases and V 5 bases, and 8 bases lay outside the gene matches. The CDR3 has 15 amino acids. CDR3 region: CASSRGQGGSYGYTF. The DNA for the CDR3 is TGTGCCAGCAGTCGGGGACAGGGCGGGAGCTATGGCTACACCTTC.

The chain combines TRBV4-1 with TRBJ1-5; maybe TRBD1 (5 bases). Trimming took 0 bases from V and 1 from J, leaving 10 bases between them. CDR3 length equals 16 residues. Germline V gives CDR1 MGHRA, CDR2 YSYEKL. The CDR3: CASSQERTRSNQPQHF. In nucleotides, the CDR3 is TGCGCCAGCAGCCAAGAGCGGACAAGGAGCAATCAGCCCCAGCATTTT.

This clonotype was recorded a few times. The chain recombines TRBV12-3 or TRBV12-4 with TRBJ1-2, with D unresolved. The CDR3 is made up of 13 amino acids. Trimming pared 2 bases from V and 7 bases from J, leaving 11 bases between. The CDR3 nucleotides read TGTGCCAGCAGTTTATCCTTCCTAGGTGGCTACACCTTC. This translates into CASSLSFLGGYTF.

In its sample, this clonotype was seen a few times. This chain connects TRBV20-1 to TRBJ1-5; D uncertain. The germline V and J ends were trimmed by 4 bases and 2 bases, with 9 bases remaining between them. Germline-derived CDR1 and CDR2 are DFQATT and SNEGSKA (reference sequence). This CDR3 is 13 amino acids long. CDR3 nucleotide sequence: TGCAGTGCTATAAGGGTAGGCAATCAGCCCCAGCATTTT. Translating gives CSAIRVGNQPQHF.